The entry below gives a single TCR beta chain sequence along with its context. Antigen: not known. Germline V gene sequence: CDR1 LNHDA, CDR2 SQIVND (reference sequence). CDR3 length: 14 amino acids. The sample comes from a study of T cells expressing NK-cell markers. For TCR beta, cDNA was produced by 5'RACE template switching with UMIs. TCRdb reprocessed the 5' RACE reads and stores each CDR3 protein as one record, lacking DNA. The sample totals 500,000 or so distinct CDR3 sequences; its top ten clones hold approximately 4%. Study results and caveats: Of the CD8+ T cell pool in about 6 donors, roughly 1.0-8% was accounted for by dominant NKG2C+ clonotypes.

The sequence derives from a man aged 18 to 35 in good health. The chain recombines TRBV19 with TRBJ2-1; TCRdb's assignment of TRBD2 cannot be checked, as there is no DNA. The sequenced sample consisted of blood T cells: a sorted CD56 or NKG2C T cell subset, CD4+ or CD8+ T cells, or bulk PBMC T cells (not recorded which). This CDR3 is CASSEDFSYNEQFF. Variable domain in full (rest from reference TRBV19 and TRBJ2-1): DGGITQSPKYLFRKEGQNVTLSCEQNLNHDAMYWYRQDPGQGLRLIYYSQIVNDFQKGDIAEGYSVSREKKESFPLTVTSAQKNPTAFYLCASSEDFSYNEQFFGPGTRLTVL.